The next 6 T cell receptor beta chains were all read from a single sample in a study of blood T cell repertoires in COVID-19 (TCRdb year 2020). Library method: the immunoSEQ multiplex PCR assay. TCRdb re-hosts the immuneACCESS table, in-frame sequences only. Its copies lack some clones; in the studies checked, an unresolved V gene accounts for under half of them, and the cause for the rest is not known. This sample holds more than 140,000 clones; around 81% were observed only once. Around 1.6% of the sample goes to the ten largest clones. Sequencing used peripheral blood. The receptors shown here come from a human donor in a cohort sampled during active COVID-19.

The gene calls are TRBV11-1 and TRBJ2-1, with 11 bases that match TRBD2. The CDR3 consists of 15 residues. The ends lost 7 bases at V and 7 bases at J; junction bases unmatched: 9. CDR1 SGHAT and CDR2 FQDESV come from the germline V gene (reference sequence). The DNA of the CDR3 is TGTGCCAGCAAAGAAAGCGGGACTAGCGGTAATGAGCAGTTCTTC. This gives the protein CASKESGTSGNEQFF.

The chain combines TRBV5-1 with TRBJ2-7, with D tentatively TRBD2 (7 bases). Germline lookup yields CDR1 SGHRS and CDR2 YFSETQ. The CDR3 extends over 15 amino acids. With 5 bases removed from V and 4 bases from J, the gap between germline ends came to 19 bases. DNA of the CDR3: TGCGCCAGCAGTCCCCGAGGGGGAGGGCCGTACGAGCAGTACTTC. It yields the protein CASSPRGGGPYEQYF.

This clone was picked up one time. CDR3 loop: CASSQTSAGTGELFF. The CDR3 nucleotides read TGTGCCAGCAGCCAGACTAGCGCCGGCACCGGGGAGCTGTTTTTT. The V gene is TRBV2, the J gene TRBJ2-2; TRBD2 matches at 8 bases. J gave up 4 bases and V 6 bases, and 7 bases lay outside the gene matches. CDR3 length equals 15 residues. Germline assignment: CDR1 SNHLY and CDR2 FYNNEI.

V and J are TRBV23-1 and TRBJ1-2; D is perhaps TRBD1 (5 bases). TRBV23-1 is flagged as an ORF with uncertain function. With 6 bases removed from V and 8 bases from J, the gap between germline ends came to 16 bases. There are 13 residues in the CDR3. DNA of the CDR3: TGCGCCAGCAGGGGGGGGAGCAAGGGCGGCTACACCTTC. This translates into CASRGGSKGGYTF.

This rearrangement joins TRBV27 to TRBJ2-1; a weak D match, TRBD2 (7 bases). Germline CDR1 and CDR2: MNHEY and SMNVEV (reference sequence). The CDR3 spans 16 residues. V lost 3 bases to trimming and J lost 6 bases, with 18 bases between them. The DNA for the CDR3 is TGTGCCAGCAGTTTTAGGGGGGGATTTTTAGGCAATGAGCAGTTCTTC. The encoded protein is CASSFRGGFLGNEQFF.

V is TRBV24-1 and J is TRBJ2-1, with 10 positions matching TRBD1. Losses at the gene ends were 4 bases for V and 3 bases for J; bases not matched to a gene: 5. Germline CDR1 is KGHDR and CDR2 is SFDVKD. The CDR3 runs to 16 residues. Here the CDR3 DNA reads TGTGCCACCAGTGAAACGACAGGGGGCTTCTACAATGAGCAGTTCTTC. It codes for CATSETTGGFYNEQFF.